This T cell receptor beta chain was recorded in a study of OX40 agonist ivuxolimab in advanced cancers. The germline gives CDR1 MGHRA, CDR2 YSYEKL. V was pared by 0 bases and J by 5 bases, with 5 bases of the junction left unmatched. The CDR3 totals 15 residues. Generated by immunoSEQ multiplex PCR, the TCRdb table keeps only in-frame clones and is missing some. The repertoire holds approximately 74,000 clones, roughly 91% seen once, with about 1.7% in the top ten. This receptor was identified in an adult with an advanced solid tumor such as melanoma, head and neck, liver or kidney cancer. The rearrangement joins TRBV4-1 to TRBJ2-5, with 8 bases matching TRBD2. Sequencing was performed on CD4+ or CD8+ T cells sorted from blood, taken in a trial of the OX40 agonist ivuxolimab. The CDR3, as DNA: TGCGCCAGCAGCCAAGATAGCCCGGGAGGGGAGACCCAGTACTTC. It codes for CASSQDSPGGETQYF.